This paragraph covers one TCR beta chain sequence. The antigen is undetermined. TCRdb's table, derived via immunoSEQ multiplex PCR, lists solely in-frame clones and lacks some. The profile covers around 100,000 clones, with about nine tenths appearing a single time and roughly 44% taken by the ten largest. This sample was included in a study of T cell responses to AZD1222 COVID-19 vaccine. Study-wide results and caveats: Repertoire sampling was restricted to post-peak T cell response timepoints. Clonal diversity was possibly underestimated; the donors were predominantly white British and more often female. The breadth and depth of Spike-specific TCRs increased once two AZD1222 doses had been given. Vaccine-associated CD4 TCRs ranged over spike, dominating at 160-218 and 743-854.

Looked up from germline, CDR1 is MDHEN and CDR2 is SYDVKM. V lost 5 bases and J 5 bases, leaving 6 bases between the germline ends. This CDR3 has 11 residues. The chain uses TRBV28 and TRBJ1-2, with D hard to call. The source is an adult in good health. The sequences come from peripheral blood, collected on day 0 of AZD1222 vaccination. CDR3 coding DNA: TGTGCCAGCAGTCGATATTATGGCTACACCTTC. Its translation: CASSRYYGYTF.